The entry below gives a single TCR beta chain sequence along with its context. Trimming removed 0 bases from V and 10 bases from J, with 18 bases in between. From germline, CDR1 is LGHNA and CDR2 YSLEER. The CDR3 has 15 amino acids. Recruitment covered fewer than 25 US areas and drew participants whose ages spanned roughly 18 to 89 years. Cohort placement rested on clinical history that participants reported themselves. Before being deemed recovered, Cohort 3 donors had two negative PCRs, clearance, or symptom resolution. Study processing details: Estimation of nucleated cell counts relied on the amplification of reference gene primers. Some clones are missing from TCRdb's copy, which holds only in-frame ones; the method was immunoSEQ multiplex PCR. That table is the source of V, J and clone size, and D and trimming were worked out from the DNA. The sample holds a few hundred thousand clones; about 88% are singletons and the top ten take over 9%.

The sample comes from a study of blood T cell repertoires in COVID-19. The chain combines TRBV4-3 with TRBJ1-1; D may be TRBD1 (6 bases). The sequenced material came from PBMCs or T cells enriched from blood (not recorded which). The sequence derives from a woman between 35 and 50 years old who had recovered from COVID-19. The CDR3 DNA follows: TGCGCCAGCAGCCAAGAGATCGGTGCAGGGGAGGGAGCTTTCTTT. Translation gives CASSQEIGAGEGAFF.